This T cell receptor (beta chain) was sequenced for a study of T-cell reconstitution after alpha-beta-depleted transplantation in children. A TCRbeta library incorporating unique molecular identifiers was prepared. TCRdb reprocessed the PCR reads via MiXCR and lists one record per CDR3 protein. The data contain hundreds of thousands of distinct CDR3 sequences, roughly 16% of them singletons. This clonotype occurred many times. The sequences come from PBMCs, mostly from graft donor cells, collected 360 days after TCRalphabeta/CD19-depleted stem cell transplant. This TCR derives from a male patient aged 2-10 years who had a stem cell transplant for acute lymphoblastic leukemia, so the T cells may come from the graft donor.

This CDR3 reads CASSLSGDGYTF. CDR3 in DNA: TGCGCCAGCAGCTTATCGGGGGATGGCTACACCTTC. This sequence joins TRBV5-1 and TRBJ1-2; D is perhaps TRBD1 (5 bases). This CDR3 spans 12 amino acids. Trimming cost V 2 bases and J 6 bases, with 8 bases left between them. CDR1 and CDR2 (germline): SGHRS, YFSETQ.